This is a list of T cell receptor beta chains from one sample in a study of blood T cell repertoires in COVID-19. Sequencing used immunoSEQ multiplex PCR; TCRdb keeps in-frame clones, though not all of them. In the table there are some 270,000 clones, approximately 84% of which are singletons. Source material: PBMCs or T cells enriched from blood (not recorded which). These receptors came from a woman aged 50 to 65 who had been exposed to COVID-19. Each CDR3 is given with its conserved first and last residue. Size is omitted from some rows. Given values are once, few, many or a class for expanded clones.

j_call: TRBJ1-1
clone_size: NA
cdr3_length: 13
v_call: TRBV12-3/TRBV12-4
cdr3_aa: CASSLSLNTEAFF

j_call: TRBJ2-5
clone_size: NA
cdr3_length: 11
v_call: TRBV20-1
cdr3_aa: CSAPLGETQYF

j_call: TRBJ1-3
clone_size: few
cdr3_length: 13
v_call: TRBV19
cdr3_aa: CASSAASGNTIYF

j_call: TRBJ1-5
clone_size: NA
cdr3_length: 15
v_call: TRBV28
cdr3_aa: CASSHAAGGNQPQHF

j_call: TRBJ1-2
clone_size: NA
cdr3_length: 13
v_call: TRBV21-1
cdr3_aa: CASSNGQDYGYTF

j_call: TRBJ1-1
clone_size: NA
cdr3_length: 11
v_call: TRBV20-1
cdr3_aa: CSGEGTTEAFF

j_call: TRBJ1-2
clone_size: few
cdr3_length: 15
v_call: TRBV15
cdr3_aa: CATSSGRGKSYGYTF

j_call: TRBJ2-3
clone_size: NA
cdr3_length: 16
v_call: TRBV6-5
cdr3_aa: CASSYSGTGGRDTQYF

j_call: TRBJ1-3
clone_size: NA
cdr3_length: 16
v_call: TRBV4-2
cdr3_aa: CASSHGPGVTGNTIYF

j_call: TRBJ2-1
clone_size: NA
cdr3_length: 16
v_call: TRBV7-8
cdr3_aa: CASSPGTGRVEDEQFF

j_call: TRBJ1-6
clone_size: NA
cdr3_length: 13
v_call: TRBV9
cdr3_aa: CASSADRPSPLHF

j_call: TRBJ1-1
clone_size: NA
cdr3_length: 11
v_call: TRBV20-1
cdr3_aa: CSARVYTEAFF

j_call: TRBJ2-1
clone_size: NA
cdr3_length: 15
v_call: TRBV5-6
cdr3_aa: CASSLDGGVYNEQFF

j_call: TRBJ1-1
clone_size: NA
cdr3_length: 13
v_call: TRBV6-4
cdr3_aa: CASSRTGGTEAFF

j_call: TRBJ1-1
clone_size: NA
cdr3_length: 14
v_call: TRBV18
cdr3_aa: CASSPDRGNTEAFF

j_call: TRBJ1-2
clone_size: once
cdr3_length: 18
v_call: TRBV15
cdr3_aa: CATSRDARSGTSNYGYTF

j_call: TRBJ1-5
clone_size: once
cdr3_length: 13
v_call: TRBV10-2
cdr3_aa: CASSTAAYQPQHF

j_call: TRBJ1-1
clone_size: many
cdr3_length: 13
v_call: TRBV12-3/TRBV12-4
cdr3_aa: CASSLLQGPEAFF

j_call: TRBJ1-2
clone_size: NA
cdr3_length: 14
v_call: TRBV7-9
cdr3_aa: CASGSGGLRYGYTF

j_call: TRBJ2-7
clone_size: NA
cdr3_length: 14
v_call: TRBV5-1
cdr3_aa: CASSPGTGVYEQYF

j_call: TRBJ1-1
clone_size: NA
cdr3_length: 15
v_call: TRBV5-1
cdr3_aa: CASSLARGLNTEAFF

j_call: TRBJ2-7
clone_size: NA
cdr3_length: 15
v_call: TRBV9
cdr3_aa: CASSVSGGNYYEQYF

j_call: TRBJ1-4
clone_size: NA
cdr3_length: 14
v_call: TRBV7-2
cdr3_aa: CASSPGQGHEKLFF

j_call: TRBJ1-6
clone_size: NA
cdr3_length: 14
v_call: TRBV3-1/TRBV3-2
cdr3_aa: CASTSTGRNSPLHF

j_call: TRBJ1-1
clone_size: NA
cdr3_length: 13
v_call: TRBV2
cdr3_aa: CASSATTDTEAFF

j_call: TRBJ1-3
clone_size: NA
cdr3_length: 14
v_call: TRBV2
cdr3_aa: CASRADTGGYTIYF

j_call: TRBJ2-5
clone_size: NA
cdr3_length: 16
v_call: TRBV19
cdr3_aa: CASSTAGTGITGTQYF

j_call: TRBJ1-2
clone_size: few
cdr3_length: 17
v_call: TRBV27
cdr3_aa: CASSLSSIQGTNYGYTF

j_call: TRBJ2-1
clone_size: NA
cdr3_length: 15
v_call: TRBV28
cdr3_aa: CASSFGRLAGGEQFF

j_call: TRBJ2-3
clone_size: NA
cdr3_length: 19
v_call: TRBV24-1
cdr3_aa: CATSDSHPGTGGIADTQYF

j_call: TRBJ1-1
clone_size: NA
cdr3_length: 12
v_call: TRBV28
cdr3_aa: CASSLNGFEAFF

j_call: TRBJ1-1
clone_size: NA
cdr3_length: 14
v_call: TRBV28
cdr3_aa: CASSPAIDTAEAFF

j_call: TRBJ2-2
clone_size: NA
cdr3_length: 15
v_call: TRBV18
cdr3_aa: CASSRAGKNTGELFF

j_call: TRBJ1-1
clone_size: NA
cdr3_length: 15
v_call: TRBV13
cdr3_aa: CASSLVPLNHQGAFF

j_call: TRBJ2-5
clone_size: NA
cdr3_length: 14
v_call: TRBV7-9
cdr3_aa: CASSSGMYQETQYF

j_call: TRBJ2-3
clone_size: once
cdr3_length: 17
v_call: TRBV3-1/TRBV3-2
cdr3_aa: CASSQLPGLAGVDTQYF

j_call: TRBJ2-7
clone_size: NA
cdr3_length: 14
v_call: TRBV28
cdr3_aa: CASSLGQHSYEQYF

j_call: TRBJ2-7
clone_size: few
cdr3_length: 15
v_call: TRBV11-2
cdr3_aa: CASSLESGTNYEQYF

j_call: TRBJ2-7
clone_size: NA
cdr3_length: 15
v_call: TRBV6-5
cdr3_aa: CASSRLAGATYEQYF

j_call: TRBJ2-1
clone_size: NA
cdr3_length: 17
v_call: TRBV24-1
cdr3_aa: CATSDLGSGGSYNEQFF

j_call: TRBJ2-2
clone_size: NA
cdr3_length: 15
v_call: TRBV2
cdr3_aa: CASSENRGYTGELFF

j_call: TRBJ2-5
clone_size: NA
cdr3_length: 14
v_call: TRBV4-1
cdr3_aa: CASSQGQGEETQYF

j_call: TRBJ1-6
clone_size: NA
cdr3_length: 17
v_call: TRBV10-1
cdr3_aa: CATHRGHGGSYNSSLHF

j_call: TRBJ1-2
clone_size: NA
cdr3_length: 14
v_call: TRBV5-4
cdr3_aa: CASSLGGVPGGYTF

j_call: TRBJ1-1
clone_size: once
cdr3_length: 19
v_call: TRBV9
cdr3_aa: CASSPQGPGQVRGLTEAFF

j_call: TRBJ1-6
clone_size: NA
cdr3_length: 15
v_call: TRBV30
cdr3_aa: CAWTTGHNKNSPLHF

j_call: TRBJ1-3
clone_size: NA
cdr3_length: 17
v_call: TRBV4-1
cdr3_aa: CASSQGRGGESGNTIYF

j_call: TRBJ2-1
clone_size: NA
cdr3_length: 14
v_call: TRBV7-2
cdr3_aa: CASSLGQMYNEQFF

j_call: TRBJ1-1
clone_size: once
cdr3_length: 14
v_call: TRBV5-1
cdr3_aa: CASSSMAGNTEAFF

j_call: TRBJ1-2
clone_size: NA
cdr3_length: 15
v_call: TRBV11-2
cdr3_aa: CASSPRTGVAYGYTF

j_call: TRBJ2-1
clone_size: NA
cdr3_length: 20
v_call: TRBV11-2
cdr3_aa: CASSLDHQGAITGPYNEQFF

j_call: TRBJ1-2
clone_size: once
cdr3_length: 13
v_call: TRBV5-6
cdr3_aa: CASSPGTGDGYTF

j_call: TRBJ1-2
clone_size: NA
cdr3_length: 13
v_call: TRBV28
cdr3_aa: CASSSGGAKGYTF

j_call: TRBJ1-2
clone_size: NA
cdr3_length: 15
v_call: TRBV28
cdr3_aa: CASSPPGGRKRGYTF

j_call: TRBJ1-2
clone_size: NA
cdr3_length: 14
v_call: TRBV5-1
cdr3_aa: CASSLDRANYGYTF

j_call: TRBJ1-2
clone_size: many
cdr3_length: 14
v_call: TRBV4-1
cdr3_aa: CASSQVAGIYGYTF

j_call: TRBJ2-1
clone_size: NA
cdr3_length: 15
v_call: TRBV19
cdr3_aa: CASSILPGLLNEQFF

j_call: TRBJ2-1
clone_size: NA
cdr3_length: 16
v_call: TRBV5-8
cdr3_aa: CASSYLSGTGNNEQFF

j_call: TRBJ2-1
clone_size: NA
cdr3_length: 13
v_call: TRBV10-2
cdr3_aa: CATGVGGGNEQFF

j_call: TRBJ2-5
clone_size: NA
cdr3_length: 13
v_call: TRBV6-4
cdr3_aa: CASSVETGETQYF